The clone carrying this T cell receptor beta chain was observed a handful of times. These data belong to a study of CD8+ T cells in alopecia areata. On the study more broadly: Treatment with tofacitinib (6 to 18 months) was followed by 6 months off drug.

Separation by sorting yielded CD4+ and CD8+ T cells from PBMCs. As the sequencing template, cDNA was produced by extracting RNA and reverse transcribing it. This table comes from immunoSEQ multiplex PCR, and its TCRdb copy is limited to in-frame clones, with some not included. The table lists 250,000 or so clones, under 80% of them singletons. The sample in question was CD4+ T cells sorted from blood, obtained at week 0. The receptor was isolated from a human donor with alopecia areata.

CDR3 amino acids: CSVSGGASTEAFF. CDR3 coding DNA: TGCAGCGTCTCAGGAGGGGCGTCCACTGAAGCTTTCTTT. This rearrangement joins TRBV29-1 to TRBJ1-1, with D possibly TRBD1 on 5 matching bases. Germline V gene lookup returns CDR1 SQVTM and CDR2 ANQGSEA. The CDR3 runs 13 residues. V was cut by 6 bases and J by 4 bases, with 15 bases left in between.